Described below is a single TCR beta chain sequence and its context. Its cognate antigen is unknown. Stated treatment: approximately 9-day PBMC culture with coronavirus spike peptide pools or control peptides (ViraFEST assay). It was on days 3 and 7 that half the medium was replaced with fresh IL-2 medium. The sample is drawn from a study of vaccination and CD4 T cells after COVID-19. For the study at large: Two of the convalescents were Hispanic, and the group consisted of six males and four females. There were two doses of either BNT162b2 or mRNA-1273 vaccine given to participants.

The CDR3 extends over 12 amino acids. Cultured CD4+ T cell DNA was sequenced using the Oncomine TCR Beta short-read assay. TCRdb redid the calling of the PCR reads with MiXCR, one entry per CDR3 protein. Counted here are around 13,000 distinct CDR3 sequences, 36% occurring once; the ten biggest clones make up around 18%. This sequence joins TRBV21-1 and TRBJ2-7. TRBV21-1 is described as a pseudogene. Sequencing was done on a sample of cultured CD4+ T cells from blood. The clonotype was recovered from a human donor with COVID-19. The CDR3 region has the DNA TGTGCCAGCAGCAAAGGTTGGGGAAAGCAGTACTTC. Encoded protein: CASSKGWGKQYF.